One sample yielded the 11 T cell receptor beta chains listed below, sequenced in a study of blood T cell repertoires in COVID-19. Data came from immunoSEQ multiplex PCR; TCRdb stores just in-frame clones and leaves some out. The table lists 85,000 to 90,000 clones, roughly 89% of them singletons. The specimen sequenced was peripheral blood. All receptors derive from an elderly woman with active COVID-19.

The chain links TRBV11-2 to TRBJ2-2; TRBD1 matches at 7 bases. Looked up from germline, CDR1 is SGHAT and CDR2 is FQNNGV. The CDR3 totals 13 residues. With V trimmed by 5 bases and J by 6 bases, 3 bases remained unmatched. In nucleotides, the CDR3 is TGTGCCAGCAGCCGCGACAGGGCCGGGGAGCTGTTTTTT. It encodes CASSRDRAGELFF.

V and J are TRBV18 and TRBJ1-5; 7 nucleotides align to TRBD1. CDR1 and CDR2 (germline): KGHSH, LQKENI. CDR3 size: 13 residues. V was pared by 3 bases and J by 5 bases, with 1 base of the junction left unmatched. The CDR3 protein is CASSPGTDQPQHF. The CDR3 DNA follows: TGTGCCAGCTCACCCGGGACAGATCAGCCCCAGCATTTT.

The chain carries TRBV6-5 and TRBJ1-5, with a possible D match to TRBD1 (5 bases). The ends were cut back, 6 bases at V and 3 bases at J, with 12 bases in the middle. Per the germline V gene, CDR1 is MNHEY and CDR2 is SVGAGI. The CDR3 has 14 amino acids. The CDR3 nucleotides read TGTGCCAGCAGGACCTCAGGGTCCAATCAGCCCCAGCATTTT. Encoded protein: CASRTSGSNQPQHF.

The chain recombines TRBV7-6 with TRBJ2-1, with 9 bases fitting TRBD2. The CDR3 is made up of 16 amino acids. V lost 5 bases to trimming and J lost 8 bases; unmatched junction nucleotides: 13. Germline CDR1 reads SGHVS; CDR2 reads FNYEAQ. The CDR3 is CASSPRLAEGVYEQFF. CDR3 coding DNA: TGTGCCAGCAGCCCCCGACTAGCGGAGGGGGTTTATGAGCAGTTCTTC.

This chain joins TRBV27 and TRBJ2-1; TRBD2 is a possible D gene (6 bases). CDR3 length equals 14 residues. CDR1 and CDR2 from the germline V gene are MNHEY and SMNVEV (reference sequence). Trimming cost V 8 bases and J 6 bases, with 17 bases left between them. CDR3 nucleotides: TGTGCCAGCTGGAGGGCGGGGTGGGTCAATGAGCAGTTCTTC. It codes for CASWRAGWVNEQFF.

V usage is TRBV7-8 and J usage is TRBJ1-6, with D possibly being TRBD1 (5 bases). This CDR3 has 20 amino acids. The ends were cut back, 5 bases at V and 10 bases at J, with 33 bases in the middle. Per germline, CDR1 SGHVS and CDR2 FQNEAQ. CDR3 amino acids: CASSPSGSLSKGYLGSPLHF. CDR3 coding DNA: TGTGCCAGCAGCCCTAGCGGGTCACTCTCGAAGGGGTACTTAGGGTCACCCCTCCACTTT.

The CDR3 bases are TGTGCCTCGACCAGGGGGCCAACTAATGAAAAACTGTTTTTT. Translating gives CASTRGPTNEKLFF. The chain uses TRBV6-5 and TRBJ1-4; 8 bases line up with TRBD1. The germline CDR1 and CDR2 sequences are MNHEY and SVGAGI. V lost 11 bases to trimming and J lost 0 bases; unmatched junction nucleotides: 5. This CDR3 has 14 residues.

CDR3 loop: CASSYPDRGDGNQPQHF. The CDR3 bases are TGTGCCAGCAGTTACCCGGACAGGGGGGACGGCAATCAGCCCCAGCATTTT. V and J are TRBV6-2 or TRBV6-3 and TRBJ1-5, with 10 nucleotides matching TRBD1. The CDR3 runs 17 residues. Germline V gene sequence: CDR1 MNHEY, CDR2 SVGEGT. The V segment lost 2 bases and the J segment 2 bases; nucleotides outside the gene matches: 6.

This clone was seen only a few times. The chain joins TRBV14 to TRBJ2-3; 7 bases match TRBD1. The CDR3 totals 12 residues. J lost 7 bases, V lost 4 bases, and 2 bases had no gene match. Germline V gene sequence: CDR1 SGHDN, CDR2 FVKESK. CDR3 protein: CASSPRGYTQYF. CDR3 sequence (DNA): TGTGCCAGCAGCCCCAGGGGGTATACGCAGTATTTT. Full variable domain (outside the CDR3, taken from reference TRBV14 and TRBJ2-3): EAGVTQFPSHSVIEKGQTVTLRCDPISGHDNLYWYRRVMGKEIKFLLHFVKESKQDESGMPNNRFLAERTGGTYSTLKVQPAELEDSGVYFCASSPRGYTQYFGPGTRLTVL.

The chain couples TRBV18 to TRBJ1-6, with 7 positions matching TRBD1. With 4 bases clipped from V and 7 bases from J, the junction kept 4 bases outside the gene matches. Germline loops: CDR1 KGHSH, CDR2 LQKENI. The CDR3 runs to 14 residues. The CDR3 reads CASSRRDRNSPLHF. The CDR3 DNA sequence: TGTGCCAGCTCACGCCGGGACAGAAATTCACCCCTCCACTTT.

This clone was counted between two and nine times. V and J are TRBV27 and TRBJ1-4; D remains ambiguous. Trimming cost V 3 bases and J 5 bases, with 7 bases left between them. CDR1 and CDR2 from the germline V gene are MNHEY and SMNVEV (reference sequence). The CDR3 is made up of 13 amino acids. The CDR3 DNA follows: TGTGCCAGCAGTTTTCGCAGAAATGAAAAACTGTTTTTT. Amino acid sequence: CASSFRRNEKLFF.